A few counts support the clone carrying this T cell receptor (beta chain). This record comes from a study of T cells in localized non-small cell lung cancer. CDR1 MDHEN and CDR2 SYDVKM come from the germline V gene. This CDR3 is built from 15 residues. Trimming left V 2 bases short and J 5 bases short, with 13 bases between. Using immunoSEQ multiplex PCR, the repertoire was profiled, and TCRdb retains in-frame clones only, with some absent. The profile shows 1,200 to 1,500 clones, approximately 24% of them singletons. This sequence was found in a female donor at least 60 years old with stage I squamous cell lung carcinoma. The V and J genes are TRBV28 and TRBJ2-1; weak D call: TRBD1 (6 bases). The sequencing used normal lung tissue next to the tumor, collected before any cancer treatment. The CDR3 reads CASSLPGQIDNEQFF. The CDR3 DNA follows: TGTGCCAGCAGTTTACCCGGACAGATTGACAATGAGCAGTTCTTC.